Listed here are 14 T cell receptor beta chains from one sample, sequenced in a study of identical twins. Using its own MiXCR run on the 5' RACE reads, TCRdb lists one record per CDR3 protein. The sample has just under 550,000 distinct CDR3 sequences, about 16% seen once; the top ten hold about 0.4%. The data also belong to a second study, concerning yellow fever vaccine responses in identical twins.

The sample taken for sequencing was CD4+ T cells sorted from blood. These TCRs come from a woman between 18 and 29 years old in good health.

This clonotype was recorded a few times. V usage is TRBV27 and J usage is TRBJ2-5; D is perhaps TRBD1 (5 bases). The CDR3 contains 12 residues. CDR1 is MNHEY, CDR2 SMNVEV, per germline (reference sequence). Trimming pared 6 bases from V and 5 bases from J, leaving 10 bases between. As DNA, the CDR3 is TGTGCCAGCAGCCCTAAGGGGGAGACCCAGTACTTC. It codes for CASSPKGETQYF.

The V call is TRBV4-2, the J call TRBJ2-1, with D maybe TRBD2 (6 bases). This CDR3 region has 15 residues. V was cut by 0 bases and J by 2 bases, with 8 bases left in between. Germline CDR1 LGHNA, CDR2 YNFKEQ. CDR3 in DNA: TGTGCCAGCAGCCAAGAGGTAGCGGCCTACAATGAGCAGTTCTTC. As protein: CASSQEVAAYNEQFF.

The chain couples TRBV20-1 to TRBJ2-3; TRBD2 aligns across 14 bases. Unmatched junction bases numbered 12, after V lost 6 bases and J lost 1 base. This CDR3 region has 18 residues. The germline CDR1 and CDR2 sequences are DFQATT and SNEGSKA (reference sequence). CDR3 nucleotide sequence: TGCAGTGCCCTCAAGCGGACTAGCGGGAGGTTGGGCACAGATACGCAGTATTTT. Translating gives CSALKRTSGRLGTDTQYF.

This clonotype was seen a single time. The chain has TRBV20-1 and TRBJ1-1; D perhaps matches TRBD1 (5 bases). The germline gives CDR1 DFQATT, CDR2 SNEGSKA (reference sequence). CDR3 length: 12 amino acids. V shed 5 bases and J shed 10 bases, with 17 bases lying between them. CDR3 in DNA: TGCAGTGCTCCCTGGGGCCCCTTGCGAGCTTTCTTT. This codes for CSAPWGPLRAFF.

The chain uses TRBV28 and TRBJ2-3, with 7 nucleotides matching TRBD1. The CDR3 has 13 amino acids. CDR1 and CDR2 (germline): MDHEN, SYDVKM. Trimming cost V 10 bases and J 2 bases; bases outside gene matches: 6. Here the CDR3 DNA reads TGTGCCACGACAGGGCGGTACACAGATACGCAGTATTTT. It specifies CATTGRYTDTQYF.

The chain employs TRBV18 and TRBJ1-1, with a tentative D call TRBD1 (6 bases). Germline CDR1 is KGHSH and CDR2 is LQKENI. This CDR3 has 16 amino acids. Trimming took off 3 bases at V and 0 bases at J, with 14 bases between the two ends. The DNA for the CDR3 is TGTGCCAGCTCACCCATGACCGGACAGTTGAACACTGAAGCTTTCTTT. It yields the protein CASSPMTGQLNTEAFF.

This clonotype was seen a handful of times. This rearrangement joins TRBV28 to TRBJ1-5, with D unresolved. V was pared by 7 bases and J by 2 bases, with 15 bases between. Per the germline V gene, CDR1 is MDHEN and CDR2 is SYDVKM. The CDR3 sequence is 15 residues long. CDR3 sequence: CASNQFRVGNQPQHF. The CDR3 DNA is TGTGCCAGCAATCAATTTAGGGTGGGCAATCAGCCCCAGCATTTT.

This sequence joins TRBV20-1 and TRBJ2-1; TRBD2 matches at 10 bases. J gave up 8 bases and V 6 bases, and 16 bases lay outside the gene matches. This CDR3 has 16 residues. CDR1 DFQATT and CDR2 SNEGSKA come from the germline V gene (reference sequence). The chain's CDR3 is CSATEGSGRAIDEQFF. The CDR3 DNA is TGCAGTGCAACCGAAGGAAGCGGGAGGGCCATAGATGAGCAGTTCTTC.

In this sample, this clonotype turned up a few times. The CDR3 protein is CASSLGQLADTSTDTQYF. The CDR3 DNA follows: TGTGCCAGCAGCTTAGGCCAACTAGCGGATACTAGCACAGATACGCAGTATTTT. The chain uses TRBV11-1 and TRBJ2-3, with 8 bases fitting TRBD2. V gave up 1 base and J gave up 0 bases; unmatched junction bases: 9. The CDR3 consists of 18 residues. Germline lookup yields CDR1 SGHAT and CDR2 FQDESV (reference sequence).

This clonotype appeared a few times. The chain combines TRBV5-4 with TRBJ2-6; the match to TRBD2 covers 10 bases. The CDR3 totals 22 residues. The junction had 15 bases not matched to a gene; V was cut back by 0 bases and J by 0 bases. Looked up from germline, CDR1 is SGHNT and CDR2 is YYREEE (reference sequence). CDR3 coding DNA: TGTGCCAGCAGCTTGGGTCTCCTAGCGGGAGATCAACCATTCTCTGGGGCCAACGTCCTGACTTTC. Its protein product is CASSLGLLAGDQPFSGANVLTF.

The V gene is TRBV28, the J gene TRBJ2-1, with 9 bases matching TRBD2. The CDR3 runs to 15 residues. CDR1 and CDR2 (germline): MDHEN, SYDVKM. The trim removed 0 bases at V and 8 bases at J, leaving 5 bases unmatched. CDR3 sequence (DNA): TGTGCCAGCAGTTTATGGGGCGGGGGGGCCGATGAGCAGTTCTTC. It is translated as CASSLWGGGADEQFF.

The V call is TRBV12-3 or TRBV12-4, the J call TRBJ2-7; D possibly corresponds to TRBD1 (6 bases). The CDR3 is made up of 13 amino acids. The ends were cut back, 3 bases at V and 4 bases at J, with 10 bases in the middle. The CDR3 reads CASSFGTQYEQYV. The CDR3 DNA is TGTGCCAGCAGTTTTGGGACACAATACGAGCAGTACGTC.

This clonotype was observed a handful of times. The chain carries TRBV7-9 and TRBJ2-4; the match to TRBD2 covers 12 bases. The V segment lost 5 bases and the J segment 6 bases; nucleotides outside the gene matches: 5. The germline V gene encodes CDR1 SEHNR and CDR2 FQNEAQ (reference sequence). The CDR3 is 15 amino acids. The CDR3 reads CASSPGLAGRNIQYF. CDR3 DNA sequence: TGTGCCAGCAGCCCGGGACTAGCGGGCAGAAACATTCAGTACTTC.

The V gene is TRBV28, the J gene TRBJ2-5; D gene ambiguous. The CDR3 extends over 17 amino acids. Trimming stripped 5 bases from V and 2 bases from J, with 21 bases between. Germline V gene data show CDR1 as MDHEN and CDR2 as SYDVKM. The CDR3: CASSPLRHETTQETQYF. The CDR3 DNA reads as TGTGCCAGCAGTCCCCTGCGTCACGAGACCACTCAAGAGACCCAGTACTTC. The whole variable domain, remainder taken from reference TRBV28 and TRBJ2-5, is DVKVTQSSRYLVKRTGEKVFLECVQDMDHENMFWYRQDPGLGLRLIYFSYDVKMKEKGDIPEGYSVSREKKERFSLILESASTNQTSMYLCASSPLRHETTQETQYFGPGTRLLVL.